This paragraph covers one T cell receptor (beta chain) sequence. No cognate antigen has been identified for it. Within one base of it there is no much larger clone, and no base qualities were kept. One collaborating source in Seattle enrolled patients while the patients were actively infected and followed the patients over time throughout the course of disease. Collaborating institutions collected whole blood in K2EDTA tubes following their own protocols. For TCRbeta analysis, collaborators shipped samples in one of three forms: frozen whole blood, isolated PBMCs, or DNA extracted from either of those sample types. The sample comes from a study of blood T cell repertoires in COVID-19 (dated by TCRdb to the early 2020s). As for the study more broadly: The collaborator samples originated in the United States, Italy and Spain and spanned the acute and convalescent phases of COVID-19. The material from the prospective study consisted of cDNA or gDNA derived from T cells, B-cell-depleted T cells, or PBMCs. The dataset comprised deeply sampled blood TCRbeta repertoires from subjects exposed to, actively infected with, or recovered from COVID-19. The repertoires were released in a freely available public database intended as a resource for research on the immune response to SARS-CoV-2. Samples came from the ongoing ImmuneRACE study (first 160 participants) plus 1,254 subjects from 6 global collaborators. Nearly every sample came with metadata listing a de-identified subject ID, COVID-19 status, age in years and sex. Where available, HLA class I and class II types were obtained from metadata supplied by the sample provider rather than from assay-based typing.

The immunoSEQ Assay, a bias-controlled multiplex PCR, was used to amplify TCRbeta CDR3 regions from genomic DNA. The authors processed their data as follows. The number of nucleated cells in each sample was estimated by amplification of reference gene primers within the assay. Sequence reads were collapsed and filtered to measure the absolute abundance of every unique TCRbeta CDR3 rearrangement. Productive Simpson clonality was computed per sample as the square root of Simpson's diversity index over productive rearrangements. TCRdb mirrors the immuneACCESS table, restricted to in-frame sequences. Some clones are absent from its copies; in checked studies, under half trace to an unresolved V gene, and the reason for the others is unknown. V, J and clone size reflect that table, while D and trimming were determined from the DNA. This sample lists roughly 290,000 clones; around 81% were detected once. The leading ten clones occupy around a sixth of the sample.

General study outcomes and caveats: Clinical and demographic metadata were provided uncurated, with the amount varying by source and participant.

The TCR sequence derives from a person aged 65 to 79 with COVID-19, enrolled during active disease. Sequencing was performed on peripheral blood.

The CDR3 amino acid sequence is: CASSRTGGPYNEQFF. The DNA sequence reads TGTGCCAGCAGTCGCACAGGGGGCCCCTACAATGAGCAGTTCTTC. The rearrangement combines TRBV7-9 with TRBJ2-1, with 9 bases in between that match TRBD1. From its cysteine to its phenylalanine, the CDR3 spans 15 amino acids. Solely the CDR3 DNA is kept, with 45 bases framed from the first base. Trimming leaves V shorter by 6 bases and J shorter by 2 bases, with the junction holding 5 bases beyond the gene matches. Reading the germline V gene (reference sequence) gives CDR1 SEHNR and CDR2 FQNEAQ. Extended through the reference TRBV7-9 and TRBJ2-1 proteins, this CDR3 yields the full variable domain: DTGVSQNPRHKITKRGQNVTFRCDPISEHNRLYWYRQTLGQGPEFLTYFQNEAQLEKSRLLSDRFSAERPKGSFSTLEIQRTEQGDSAMYLCASSRTGGPYNEQFFGPGTRLTVL.